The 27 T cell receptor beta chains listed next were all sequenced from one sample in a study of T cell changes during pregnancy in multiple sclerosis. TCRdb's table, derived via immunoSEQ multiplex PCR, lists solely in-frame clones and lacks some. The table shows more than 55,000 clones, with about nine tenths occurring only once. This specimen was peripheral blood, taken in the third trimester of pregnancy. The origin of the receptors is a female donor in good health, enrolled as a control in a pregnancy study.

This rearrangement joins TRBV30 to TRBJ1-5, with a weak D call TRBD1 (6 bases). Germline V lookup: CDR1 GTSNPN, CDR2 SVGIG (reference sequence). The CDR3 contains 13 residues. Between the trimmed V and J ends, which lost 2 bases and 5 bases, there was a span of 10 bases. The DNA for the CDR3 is TGTGCCTGGAGTTCGTCAGGGGATCAGCCCCAGCATTTT. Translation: CAWSSSGDQPQHF.

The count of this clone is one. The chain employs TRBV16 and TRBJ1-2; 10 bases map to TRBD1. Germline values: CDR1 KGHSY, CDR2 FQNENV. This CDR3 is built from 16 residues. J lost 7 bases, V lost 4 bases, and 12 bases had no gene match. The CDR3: CASSPAGTGDLVGYTF. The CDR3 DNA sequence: TGTGCCAGCAGCCCCGCCGGGACAGGGGACCTCGTTGGCTACACCTTC.

The CDR3 coding sequence is TGTGCCAGCAGCTCGGGACTAGCGGGCTACGAGCAGTACTTC. This encodes CASSSGLAGYEQYF. The chain has TRBV6-5 and TRBJ2-7; 12 positions agree with TRBD2. The CDR3 contains 14 residues. J was trimmed by 3 bases and V by 6 bases; bases with no gene match: 3. Per the germline V gene, CDR1 is MNHEY and CDR2 is SVGAGI.

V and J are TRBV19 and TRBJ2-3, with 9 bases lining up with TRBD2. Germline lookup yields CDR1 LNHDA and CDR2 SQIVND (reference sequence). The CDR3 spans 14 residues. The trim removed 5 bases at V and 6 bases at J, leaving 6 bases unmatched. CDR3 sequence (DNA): TGTGCCAGTAGTGCTAGCGGGGTATCTGATACGCAGTATTTT. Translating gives CASSASGVSDTQYF. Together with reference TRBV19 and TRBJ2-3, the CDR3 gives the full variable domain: DGGITQSPKYLFRKEGQNVTLSCEQNLNHDAMYWYRQDPGQGLRLIYYSQIVNDFQKGDIAEGYSVSREKKESFPLTVTSAQKNPTAFYLCASSASGVSDTQYFGPGTRLTVL.

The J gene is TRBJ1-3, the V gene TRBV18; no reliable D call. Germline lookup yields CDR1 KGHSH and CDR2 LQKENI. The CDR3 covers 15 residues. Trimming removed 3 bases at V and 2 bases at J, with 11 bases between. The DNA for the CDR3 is TGTGCCAGCTCACCCGGCCGAACAGCTGGAAACACCATATATTTT. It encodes CASSPGRTAGNTIYF.

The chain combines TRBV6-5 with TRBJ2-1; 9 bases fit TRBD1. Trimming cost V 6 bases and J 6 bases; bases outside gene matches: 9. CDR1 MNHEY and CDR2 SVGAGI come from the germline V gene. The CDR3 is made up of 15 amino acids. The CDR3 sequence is CASSGAGTGRNEQFF. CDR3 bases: TGTGCCAGCAGCGGTGCCGGGACAGGGCGCAATGAGCAGTTCTTC.

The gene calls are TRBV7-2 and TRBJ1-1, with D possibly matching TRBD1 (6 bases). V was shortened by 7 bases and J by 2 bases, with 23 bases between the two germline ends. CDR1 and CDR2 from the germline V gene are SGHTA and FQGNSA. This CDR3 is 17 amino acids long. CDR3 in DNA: TGTGCCAGCACCGACAACCAGGGGAGCGGGATTAACACTGAAGCTTTCTTT. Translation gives CASTDNQGSGINTEAFF.

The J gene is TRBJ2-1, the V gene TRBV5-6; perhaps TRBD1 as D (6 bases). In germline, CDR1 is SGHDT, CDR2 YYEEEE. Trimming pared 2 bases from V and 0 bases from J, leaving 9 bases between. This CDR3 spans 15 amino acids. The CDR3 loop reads CASSFDRSSYNEQFF. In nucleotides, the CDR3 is TGTGCCAGCAGCTTTGACAGGAGCTCCTACAATGAGCAGTTCTTC.

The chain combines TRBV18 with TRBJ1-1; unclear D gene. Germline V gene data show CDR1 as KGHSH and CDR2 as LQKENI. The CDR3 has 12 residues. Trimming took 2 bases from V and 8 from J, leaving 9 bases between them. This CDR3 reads CASSPSAQEAFF. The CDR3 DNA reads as TGTGCCAGCTCACCATCTGCACAGGAAGCTTTCTTT.

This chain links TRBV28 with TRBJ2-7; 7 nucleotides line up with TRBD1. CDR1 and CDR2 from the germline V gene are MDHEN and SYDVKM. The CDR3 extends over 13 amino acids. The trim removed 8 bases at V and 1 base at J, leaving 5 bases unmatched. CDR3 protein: CASGGTASYEQYF. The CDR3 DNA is TGTGCCAGCGGTGGGACAGCGTCCTACGAGCAGTACTTC.

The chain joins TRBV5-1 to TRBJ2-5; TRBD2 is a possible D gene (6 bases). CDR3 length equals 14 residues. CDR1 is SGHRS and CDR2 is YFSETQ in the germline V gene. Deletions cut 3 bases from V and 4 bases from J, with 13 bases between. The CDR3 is CASSWGEKGETQYF. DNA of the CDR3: TGCGCCAGCAGCTGGGGGGAAAAGGGAGAGACCCAGTACTTC.

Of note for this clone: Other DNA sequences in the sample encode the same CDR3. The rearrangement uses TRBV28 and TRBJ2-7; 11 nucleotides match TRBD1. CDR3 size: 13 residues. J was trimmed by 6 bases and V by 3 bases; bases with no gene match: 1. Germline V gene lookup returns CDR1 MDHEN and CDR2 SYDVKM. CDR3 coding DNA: TGTGCCAGCAGTTTGGGACAGGGGGGCGAGCAGTACTTC. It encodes CASSLGQGGEQYF.

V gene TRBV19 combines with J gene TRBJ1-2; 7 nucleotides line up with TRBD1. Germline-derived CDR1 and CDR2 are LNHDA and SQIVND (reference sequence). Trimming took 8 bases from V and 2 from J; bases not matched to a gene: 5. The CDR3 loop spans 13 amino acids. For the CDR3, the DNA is TGTGCCAGTCTACAGGGGACCAACTATGGCTACACCTTC. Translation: CASLQGTNYGYTF.

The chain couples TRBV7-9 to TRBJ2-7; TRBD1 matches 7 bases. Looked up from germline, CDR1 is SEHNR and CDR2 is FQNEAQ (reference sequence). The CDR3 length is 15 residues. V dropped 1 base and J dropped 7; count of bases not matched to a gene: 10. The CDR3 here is CASSLGGRGSGEQYF. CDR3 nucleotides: TGTGCCAGCAGCTTAGGGGGCAGGGGGTCGGGGGAGCAGTACTTC.

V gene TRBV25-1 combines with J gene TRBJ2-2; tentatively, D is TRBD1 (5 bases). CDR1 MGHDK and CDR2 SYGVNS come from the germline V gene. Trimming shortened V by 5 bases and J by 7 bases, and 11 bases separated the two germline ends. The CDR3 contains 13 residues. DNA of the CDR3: TGTGCCAGCAGTCGGCAGGGTAACGGGGAGCTGTTTTTT. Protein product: CASSRQGNGELFF. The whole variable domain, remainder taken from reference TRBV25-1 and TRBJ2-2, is EADIYQTPRYLVIGTGKKITLECSQTMGHDKMYWYQQDPGMELHLIHYSYGVNSTEKGDLSSESTVSRIRTEHFPLTLESARPSHTSQYLCASSRQGNGELFFGEGSRLTVL.

In DNA form, the CDR3 reads TGTGCCAGCAGCCCGTCAGGGGATGTCTCCTACGAGCAGTACTTC. It encodes CASSPSGDVSYEQYF. The rearrangement links TRBV5-4 to TRBJ2-7; weak D call: TRBD1 (6 bases). This CDR3 is built from 15 residues. Germline loops: CDR1 SGHNT, CDR2 YYREEE (reference sequence). Trimming stripped 4 bases from V and 0 bases from J, with 14 bases between.

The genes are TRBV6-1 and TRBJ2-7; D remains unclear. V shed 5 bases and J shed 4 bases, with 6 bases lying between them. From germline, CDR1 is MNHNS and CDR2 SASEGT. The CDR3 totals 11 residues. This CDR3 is CASSTNYEQYF. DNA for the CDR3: TGTGCCAGCAGTACTAATTACGAGCAGTACTTC.

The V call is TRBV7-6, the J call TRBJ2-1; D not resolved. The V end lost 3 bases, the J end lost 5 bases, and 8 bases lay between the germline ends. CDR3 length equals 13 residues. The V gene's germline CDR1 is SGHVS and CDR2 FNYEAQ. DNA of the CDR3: TGTGCCAGCAGCTTCGCTATGGACAATGAGCAGTTCTTC. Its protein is CASSFAMDNEQFF. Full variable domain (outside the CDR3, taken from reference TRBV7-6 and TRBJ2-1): GAGVSQSPRYKVTKRGQDVALRCDPISGHVSLYWYRQALGQGPEFLTYFNYEAQQDKSGLPNDRFSAERPEGSISTLTIQRTEQRDSAMYRCASSFAMDNEQFFGPGTRLTVL.

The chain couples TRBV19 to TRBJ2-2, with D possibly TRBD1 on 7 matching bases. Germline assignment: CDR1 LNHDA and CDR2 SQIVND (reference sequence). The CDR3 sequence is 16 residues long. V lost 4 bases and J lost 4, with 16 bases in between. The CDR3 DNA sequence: TGTGCCAGTAGTACCCTACTAGCAGGGGGCACCGGGGAGCTGTTTTTT. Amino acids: CASSTLLAGGTGELFF. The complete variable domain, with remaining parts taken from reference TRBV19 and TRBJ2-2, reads DGGITQSPKYLFRKEGQNVTLSCEQNLNHDAMYWYRQDPGQGLRLIYYSQIVNDFQKGDIAEGYSVSREKKESFPLTVTSAQKNPTAFYLCASSTLLAGGTGELFFGEGSRLTVL.

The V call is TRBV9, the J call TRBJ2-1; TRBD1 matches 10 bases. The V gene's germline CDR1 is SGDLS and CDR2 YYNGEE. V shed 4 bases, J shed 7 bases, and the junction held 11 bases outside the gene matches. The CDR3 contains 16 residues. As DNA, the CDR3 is TGTGCCAGCAGCCTCGTAGCGGGACAGGGGAAGAATGAGCAGTTCTTC. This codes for CASSLVAGQGKNEQFF.

The CDR3 region has the DNA TGCGCCACCGGAATCGCTAGTCCCGACGAGCAGTACTTC. This sequence encodes CATGIASPDEQYF. The genes are TRBV10-2 and TRBJ2-7; no reliable D call. Germline V lookup: CDR1 WSHSY, CDR2 SAAADI. CDR3 length: 13 residues. Trimming removed 10 bases from V and 5 bases from J, with 18 bases in between.

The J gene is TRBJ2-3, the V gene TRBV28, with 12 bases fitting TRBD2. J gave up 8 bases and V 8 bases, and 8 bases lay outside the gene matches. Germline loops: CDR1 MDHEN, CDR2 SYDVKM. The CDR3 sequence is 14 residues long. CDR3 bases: TGTGCCAGCCGACTAGCGGGAGAAGGGGTTACGCAGTATTTT. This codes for CASRLAGEGVTQYF.

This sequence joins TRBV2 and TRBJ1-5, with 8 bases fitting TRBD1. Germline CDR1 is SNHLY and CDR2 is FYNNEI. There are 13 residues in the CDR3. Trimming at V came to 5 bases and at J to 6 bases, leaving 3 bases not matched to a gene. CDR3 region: CASSQGARQPQHF. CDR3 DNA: TGTGCCAGCAGTCAGGGGGCGCGTCAGCCCCAGCATTTT.

The CDR3 here is CASSDEGAPGYTF. In DNA form, the CDR3 reads TGCGCCAGCAGTGACGAGGGGGCGCCCGGCTACACCTTC. The rearrangement uses TRBV10-2 and TRBJ1-2; 7 nucleotides agree with TRBD1. CDR3 length: 13 residues. Germline V gene data show CDR1 as WSHSY and CDR2 as SAAADI. Trimming took 3 bases from V and 8 from J; bases not matched to a gene: 6.

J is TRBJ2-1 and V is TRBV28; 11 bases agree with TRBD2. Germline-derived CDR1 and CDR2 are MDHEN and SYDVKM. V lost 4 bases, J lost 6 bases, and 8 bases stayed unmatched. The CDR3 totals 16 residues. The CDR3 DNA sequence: TGTGCCAGCAGTTCACCCGGGACTAGCGGAGGCAATGAGCAGTTCTTC. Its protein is CASSSPGTSGGNEQFF.

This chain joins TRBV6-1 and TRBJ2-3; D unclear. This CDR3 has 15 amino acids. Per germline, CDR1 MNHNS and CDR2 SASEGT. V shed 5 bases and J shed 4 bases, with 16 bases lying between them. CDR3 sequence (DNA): TGTGCCAGCAGTCCCCTCCGGGTTGCGGCAGATACGCAGTATTTT. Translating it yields CASSPLRVAADTQYF.

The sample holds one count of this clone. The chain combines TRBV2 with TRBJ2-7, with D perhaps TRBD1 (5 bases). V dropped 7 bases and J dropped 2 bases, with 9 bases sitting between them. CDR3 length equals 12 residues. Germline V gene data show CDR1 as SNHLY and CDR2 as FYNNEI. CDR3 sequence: CASTQGTYEQYF. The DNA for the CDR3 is TGTGCCAGCACCCAGGGCACCTACGAGCAGTACTTC.